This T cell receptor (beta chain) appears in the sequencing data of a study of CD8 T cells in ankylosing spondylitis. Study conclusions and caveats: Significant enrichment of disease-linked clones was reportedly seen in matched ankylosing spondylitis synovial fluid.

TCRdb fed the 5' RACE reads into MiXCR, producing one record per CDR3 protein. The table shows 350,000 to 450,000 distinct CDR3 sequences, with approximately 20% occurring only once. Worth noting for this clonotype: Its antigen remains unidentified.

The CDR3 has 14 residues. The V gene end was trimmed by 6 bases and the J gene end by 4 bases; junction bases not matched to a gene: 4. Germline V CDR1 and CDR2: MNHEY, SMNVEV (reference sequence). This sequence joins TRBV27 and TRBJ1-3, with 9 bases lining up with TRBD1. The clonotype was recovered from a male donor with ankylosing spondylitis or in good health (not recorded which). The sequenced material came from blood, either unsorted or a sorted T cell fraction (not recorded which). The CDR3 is CASRQQGAGNTIYF. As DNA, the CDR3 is TGTGCCAGCAGACAACAGGGGGCGGGAAACACCATATATTTT.